This T cell receptor (beta chain) was sequenced during a study of cytomegalovirus exposure and HLA in healthy donors. Study-level points and caveats: In vitro experiments confirmed that a few CMV-associated chains were specific for CMV antigens. While the bulk of TCR sequences proved rare, some public TCRs turned up in many donors. Researchers catalogued around 150 TCR beta chains as cytomegalovirus-associated.

V was pared by 5 bases and J by 8 bases, with 21 bases between. CDR3 length: 15 residues. Germline V gene data show CDR1 as SGHAT and CDR2 as FQNNGV. Separate from the roughly 700-subject first cohort, the approximately 120-subject validation cohort was the one that the donors belonged to. Profiled with immunoSEQ multiplex PCR; TCRdb holds only in-frame clones, not every one. The data contain about 220,000 clones, approximately 83% of them singletons. This clone was counted ten times or more. The antigen is not known. V and J are TRBV11-2 and TRBJ1-2; D is perhaps TRBD1 (5 bases). This clonotype was obtained from a woman in her 30s in good health and CMV-seropositive. Sequencing was performed on PBMCs. Here the CDR3 reads CASSPQGVGAGGYTF. In DNA, the CDR3 is TGTGCCAGCAGCCCACAAGGGGTAGGGGCGGGCGGCTACACCTTC.